This passage covers 4 T cell receptor beta chains from one sample sequenced in a study of T-cell memory formation after mild COVID-19. TCRdb processed the 5' RACE reads anew with MiXCR; each CDR3 protein has one entry. The sample has hundreds of thousands of distinct CDR3 sequences, about 16% seen once. What was sequenced was PBMCs or a T cell subset sorted from them (not recorded which). Receptor source: a man aged 18 to 29 who had mild COVID-19 (a few samples of this study predate the infection). Cell type and time point are not known.

This clonotype appeared a few times. This rearrangement joins TRBV20-1 to TRBJ2-5; D unresolved. CDR1 DFQATT and CDR2 SNEGSKA come from the germline V gene (reference sequence). Trimming cost V 6 bases and J 1 base, with 18 bases left between them. The CDR3 has 15 amino acids. The CDR3 reads CSAPSGSDSQETQYF. The DNA for the CDR3 is TGCAGTGCCCCCTCCGGGTCAGATTCCCAAGAGACCCAGTACTTC.

This clonotype was counted a single time. This chain joins TRBV6-5 and TRBJ2-7; D might be TRBD2 (6 bases). CDR1 and CDR2 from the germline V gene are MNHEY and SVGAGI. V lost 5 bases, J lost 3 bases, and 11 bases lay in between. The CDR3 is 13 amino acids. The chain's CDR3 is CASSAGTFYEQYF. The DNA for the CDR3 is TGTGCCAGCAGTGCCGGGACTTTCTACGAGCAGTACTTC.

This clonotype was seen many times. The chain combines TRBV4-1 with TRBJ2-2; weak D call: TRBD1 (5 bases). The germline V gene encodes CDR1 MGHRA and CDR2 YSYEKL. This CDR3 is built from 15 residues. Trimming took off 4 bases at V and 6 bases at J, with 15 bases between the two ends. The CDR3 here is CASSPLGSRAGELFF. The CDR3 DNA follows: TGCGCCAGCAGCCCCCTAGGGTCCAGGGCCGGGGAGCTGTTTTTT.

This chain joins TRBV5-6 and TRBJ1-1; 8 bases are shared with TRBD1. Germline-derived CDR1 and CDR2 are SGHDT and YYEEEE. V dropped 4 bases and J dropped 4; count of bases not matched to a gene: 9. This CDR3 has 15 residues. For the CDR3, the DNA is TGTGCCAGCAGCACCCTGACAGGGGTCGCCACTGAAGCTTTCTTT. Translating gives CASSTLTGVATEAFF.